The 17 T cell receptor beta chains in this list originate from one sample, sequenced in a study of blood T cell repertoires in COVID-19 (dated by TCRdb to about 2020). To prepare the library, the immunoSEQ multiplex PCR assay was applied. As stored in TCRdb, this immuneACCESS dataset retains in-frame rearrangements with V and J assigned. A fraction of the clones does not appear; measured against another copy, unresolved V genes explain less than half of the discrepancy, and the remainder lacks a known reason. This sample lists fewer than 150,000 clones; roughly four fifths were detected once. The ten largest clones add up to 15% to 20% of the sample. Sequencing used PBMCs or T cells enriched from blood (not recorded which). The source of these receptors is a man in his thirties or forties who had recovered from COVID-19.

The chain is built from TRBV2 and TRBJ2-5; D remains ambiguous. Deletions cut 7 bases from V and 7 bases from J, with 25 bases between. The CDR3 runs 16 residues. CDR1 and CDR2 (germline): SNHLY, FYNNEI. CDR3 sequence: CASTSLRVALSGTQYF. CDR3 bases: TGTGCCAGCACCTCCCTCCGCGTGGCTCTGTCGGGGACCCAGTACTTC.

This clone occurred once. This chain connects TRBV19 to TRBJ1-1, with TRBD1 identical over 9 bases. Germline CDR1 reads LNHDA; CDR2 reads SQIVND (reference sequence). The CDR3 runs to 16 residues. J gave up 5 bases and V 1 base, and 8 bases lay outside the gene matches. CDR3 amino acids: CASSIVYGTGRTEAFF. The DNA of the CDR3 is TGTGCCAGTAGTATAGTTTATGGGACAGGGCGGACTGAAGCTTTCTTT.

The CDR3 sequence: CATSRQTGFYGYTF. For the CDR3, the DNA is TGTGCCACCAGCAGACAAACAGGATTCTATGGCTACACCTTC. The V gene is TRBV15, the J gene TRBJ1-2; D is perhaps TRBD1 (5 bases). Germline values: CDR1 LNHNV, CDR2 YYDKDF (reference sequence). The CDR3 extends over 14 amino acids. The V and J ends lost 2 bases and 4 bases respectively, with 11 bases between them.

The gene calls are TRBV6-4 and TRBJ2-7; 7 bases line up with TRBD1. The CDR3 covers 16 residues. V shed 2 bases, J shed 0 bases, and the junction held 7 bases outside the gene matches. CDR1 MRHNA and CDR2 SNTAGT come from the germline V gene. Here the CDR3 reads CASSDAGQDNSYEQYF. The CDR3 bases are TGTGCCAGCAGTGACGCTGGACAGGATAACTCCTACGAGCAGTACTTC.

In its sample, this clone was seen once. The chain has TRBV2 and TRBJ2-5, with 9 bases identical to TRBD2. Germline CDR1 is SNHLY and CDR2 is FYNNEI. The CDR3 is made up of 17 amino acids. Trimming at V came to 6 bases and at J to 4 bases, leaving 15 bases not matched to a gene. The CDR3 reads CASRYGRGGAMGETQYF. CDR3 nucleotide sequence: TGTGCCAGCAGATATGGGCGGGGGGGGGCGATGGGAGAGACCCAGTACTTC.

The V and J genes are TRBV19 and TRBJ1-6; D perhaps matches TRBD1 (5 bases). The CDR3 sequence is 18 residues long. The germline V and J ends were trimmed by 0 bases and 9 bases, with 21 bases remaining between them. Germline CDR1 LNHDA, CDR2 SQIVND (reference sequence). DNA for the CDR3: TGTGCCAGTAGTATAGATTCGTTCGGAGCTTCCGGGGGTTCACCCCTCCACTTT. As protein: CASSIDSFGASGGSPLHF.

V is TRBV30 and J is TRBJ2-7, with D possibly TRBD1 on 6 matching bases. The V and J ends lost 3 bases and 6 bases respectively, with 18 bases between them. Germline V gene lookup returns CDR1 GTSNPN and CDR2 SVGIG (reference sequence). CDR3 length: 14 residues. CDR3 sequence (DNA): TGTGCCTGGAGGACGACAGGTCCTCCCTCCGAGCAGTACTTC. It codes for CAWRTTGPPSEQYF.

This clone was seen more than once but under ten times. The chain combines TRBV19 with TRBJ2-2; TRBD2 agrees at 11 bases. CDR3 size: 17 residues. Germline lookup yields CDR1 LNHDA and CDR2 SQIVND (reference sequence). The V and J ends lost 3 bases and 6 bases, in that order; junction bases with no gene match: 9. CDR3 sequence: CASSIGASGGPAGELFF. CDR3 nucleotides: TGTGCCAGTAGTATTGGGGCTAGCGGGGGGCCGGCCGGGGAGCTGTTTTTT.

The rearrangement links TRBV6-1 to TRBJ1-1; weak D call: TRBD1 (5 bases). Germline V gene sequence: CDR1 MNHNS, CDR2 SASEGT. V gave up 3 bases and J gave up 1 base, with 21 bases separating them. The CDR3 is 18 amino acids. CDR3 region: CASSDARSAGPANTEAFF. The CDR3 nucleotides read TGTGCCAGCAGTGACGCCAGGTCTGCAGGGCCCGCGAACACTGAAGCTTTCTTT.

This clone has only one observation. This chain links TRBV13 with TRBJ2-1; 12 bases align to TRBD1. The CDR3 covers 16 residues. The germline gives CDR1 PRHDT, CDR2 FYEKMQ (reference sequence). The V gene end was trimmed by 1 base and the J gene end by 9 bases; junction bases not matched to a gene: 7. The CDR3 here is CASSLVGGQGAGEQFF. CDR3 nucleotides: TGTGCCAGCAGCTTAGTGGGGGGACAGGGGGCCGGTGAGCAGTTCTTC.

The CDR3 nucleotides read TGTGCTAGTGGTTTGGTTTTAGGGGGGGCTGGTGGCTACACCTTC. Translated, it gives CASGLVLGGAGGYTF. The chain joins TRBV12-5 to TRBJ1-2; D is possibly TRBD1 (6 bases). CDR1 and CDR2 (germline): LGHNT, FRNRAP. Trimming shortened V by 0 bases and J by 7 bases, and 15 bases separated the two germline ends. This CDR3 contains 15 residues.

This sequence joins TRBV4-1 and TRBJ1-3; a weak D match, TRBD1 (5 bases). V dropped 6 bases and J dropped 0 bases, with 9 bases sitting between them. The CDR3 has 14 residues. Germline assignment: CDR1 MGHRA and CDR2 YSYEKL. The DNA for the CDR3 is TGCGCCAGCAGACAGGCCTACTCTGGAAACACCATATATTTT. Its protein is CASRQAYSGNTIYF.

The chain joins TRBV10-3 to TRBJ2-5; 8 positions agree with TRBD1. Germline-derived CDR1 and CDR2 are ENHRY and SYGVKD. This CDR3 comprises 15 residues. J was trimmed by 2 bases and V by 4 bases; bases with no gene match: 6. DNA for the CDR3: TGTGCCATCAGTGGTGCAGGGGGCGGGCAAGAGACCCAGTACTTC. It encodes CAISGAGGGQETQYF.

The genes are TRBV19 and TRBJ2-3, with 11 positions matching TRBD2. Germline CDR1 reads LNHDA; CDR2 reads SQIVND (reference sequence). With V trimmed by 5 bases and J by 4 bases, 11 bases remained unmatched. The CDR3 is 17 amino acids. The DNA for the CDR3 is TGTGCCAGTAGTCCTAGCGGGAGGTCCGGCCAGGCAGATACGCAGTATTTT. It yields the protein CASSPSGRSGQADTQYF.

This sequence joins TRBV11-2 and TRBJ2-2, with 7 bases that match TRBD2. Germline V CDR1 and CDR2: SGHAT, FQNNGV. V shed 5 bases, J shed 4 bases, and the junction held 7 bases outside the gene matches. The CDR3 length is 15 residues. Here the CDR3 reads CASSLAGGGTGELFF. In DNA form, the CDR3 reads TGTGCCAGCAGCCTCGCTGGGGGGGGCACCGGGGAGCTGTTTTTT. The whole variable domain, filled in from reference TRBV11-2 and TRBJ2-2, reads EAGVAQSPRYKIIEKRQSVAFWCNPISGHATLYWYQQILGQGPKLLIQFQNNGVVDDSQLPKDRFSAERLKGVDSTLKIQPAKLEDSAVYLCASSLAGGGTGELFFGEGSRLTVL.

This chain joins TRBV6-1 and TRBJ2-3; possible D gene TRBD2, 6 bases. Germline V gives CDR1 MNHNS, CDR2 SASEGT. This CDR3 is 14 amino acids long. With 0 bases removed from V and 7 bases from J, the gap between germline ends came to 11 bases. The CDR3 sequence: CASSEAEGWNTQYF. The DNA of the CDR3 is TGTGCCAGCAGTGAAGCGGAGGGGTGGAATACGCAGTATTTT.

V is TRBV5-1 and J is TRBJ2-3; a possible D gene is TRBD1 (6 bases). Germline assignment: CDR1 SGHRS and CDR2 YFSETQ. This CDR3 spans 18 amino acids. V lost 0 bases and J 2 bases, leaving 19 bases between the germline ends. The CDR3, as DNA: TGCGCCAGCAGCTTGGCCTCAGGGGCCACAGGTCCCACAGATACGCAGTATTTT. It translates to CASSLASGATGPTDTQYF.